Following are 27 T cell receptor beta chains from one sample sequenced in a study of human T cells and chemical hapten exposure. MiXCR, applied by TCRdb to the RACE reads, yields one record per CDR3 protein. The sample lists roughly 40,000 distinct CDR3 sequences, roughly 12% occurring once. Time point reported: patch test 3, about 24 weeks after DPC sensitization. Treatment given: therapeutic diphenylcyclopropenone sensitization with weekly scalp DPC. It was unfractionated whole blood from which total RNA was extracted. This sample comprised whole blood, obtained in connection with sensitization to the hapten diphenylcyclopropenone (DPC). The source is a middle-aged woman with alopecia areata. Some clones in this sample may be carry-over from other donors' samples.

This clonotype was observed at least ten times. The V gene is TRBV7-3, the J gene TRBJ2-3, with a weak D call TRBD1 (5 bases). V was clipped by 5 bases and J by 0 bases, with 9 bases between them. The germline V gene encodes CDR1 SGHTA and CDR2 FQGTGA. The CDR3 has 14 residues. The CDR3 DNA follows: TGTGCCAGCAGCCAGACAGCGAGCACAGATACGCAGTATTTT. It specifies CASSQTASTDTQYF.

This clonotype was recorded a few times. The gene calls are TRBV7-9 and TRBJ2-7, with D possibly called TRBD1 or TRBD2 (5 bases each). V was shortened by 5 bases and J by 5 bases, with 16 bases between the two germline ends. This CDR3 has 14 amino acids. In germline, CDR1 is SEHNR, CDR2 FQNEAQ (reference sequence). This CDR3 reads CASSTGTQNDEQYF. The CDR3 bases are TGTGCCAGCAGCACCGGGACCCAGAACGACGAGCAGTACTTC.

This clonotype was seen ten or more times. The rearrangement uses TRBV6-6 and TRBJ2-3; the D is unclear. V gave up 6 bases and J gave up 6 bases, with 7 bases separating them. The CDR3 is 11 residues long. Looked up from germline, CDR1 is MNHNY and CDR2 is SVGAGI (reference sequence). The CDR3 loop is CASRIGDTQYF. In DNA, the CDR3 is TGTGCCAGCAGAATAGGGGATACGCAGTATTTT.

The table lists this clonotype with many counts. The rearrangement links TRBV6-1 to TRBJ1-5, with D perhaps TRBD1 (5 bases). Germline V gene sequence: CDR1 MNHNS, CDR2 SASEGT. The CDR3 totals 15 residues. V was shortened by 7 bases and J by 3 bases, with 16 bases between the two germline ends. This chain's CDR3 is CASMSQGLNNQPQHF. The CDR3 bases are TGTGCCAGCATGTCGCAGGGACTAAACAATCAGCCCCAGCATTTT.

This clonotype was seen at least ten times. The chain joins TRBV20-1 to TRBJ2-5; no firm D call. Looked up from germline, CDR1 is DFQATT and CDR2 is SNEGSKA (reference sequence). The germline V and J ends were trimmed by 4 bases and 5 bases, with 11 bases remaining between them. This CDR3 is built from 12 residues. The CDR3 coding sequence is TGCAGTGCTATCTCGGGTGCGGAGACCCAGTACTTC. Residues: CSAISGAETQYF.

The chain couples TRBV10-3 to TRBJ2-1; D uncertain. Trimming left V 3 bases short and J 2 bases short, with 11 bases between. The CDR3 is made up of 15 amino acids. The germline V gene encodes CDR1 ENHRY and CDR2 SYGVKD. Written as DNA, the CDR3 is TGTGCCATCAGTGACTATAGTTTGGCCTACAATGAGCAGTTCTTC. It specifies CAISDYSLAYNEQFF.

This sequence joins TRBV29-1 and TRBJ2-7; D uncertain. The germline CDR1 and CDR2 sequences are SQVTM and ANQGSEA. V gave up 5 bases and J gave up 2 bases, with 10 bases separating them. CDR3 length: 12 amino acids. The CDR3 sequence is CSVSTGTYEQYF. The CDR3, as DNA: TGCAGCGTTTCGACGGGTACCTACGAGCAGTACTTC.

This clonotype was recorded a few times. This chain uses TRBV29-1 with TRBJ2-7, with TRBD1 identical over 7 bases. Germline V CDR1 and CDR2: SQVTM, ANQGSEA. The CDR3 length is 12 residues. V was pared by 6 bases and J by 3 bases, with 5 bases of the junction left unmatched. CDR3 DNA sequence: TGCAGCGTATCCGGGACAGTCTACGAGCAGTACTTC. This codes for CSVSGTVYEQYF.

The chain employs TRBV28 and TRBJ1-2; TRBD1 might be the D (5 bases). CDR3 length: 12 amino acids. Germline V gene sequence: CDR1 MDHEN, CDR2 SYDVKM. V gave up 8 bases and J gave up 1 base, with 8 bases separating them. Written as DNA, the CDR3 is TGTGCCAGCGGAGGACATAACTATGGCTACACCTTC. Its translation: CASGGHNYGYTF.

This clonotype appeared many times. This chain uses TRBV11-2 with TRBJ2-5, with unresolved D. Trimming took off 3 bases at V and 0 bases at J, with 17 bases between the two ends. The CDR3 spans 17 residues. Germline V CDR1 and CDR2: SGHAT, FQNNGV. CDR3 in DNA: TGTGCCAGCAGCTTCCGCGGCCATTCTACTTACCAAGAGACCCAGTACTTC. Its translation: CASSFRGHSTYQETQYF.

This clonotype was recorded many times. The chain uses TRBV15 and TRBJ1-3; D is uncertain. Germline V gene data show CDR1 as LNHNV and CDR2 as YYDKDF (reference sequence). V was cut by 5 bases and J by 0 bases, with 5 bases left in between. The CDR3 runs 13 residues. This CDR3 reads CATSGNSGNTIYF. The CDR3 DNA is TGTGCCACCAGCGGAAACTCTGGAAACACCATATATTTT.

This clonotype was seen only a few times. The gene calls are TRBV11-1 and TRBJ2-2, with D perhaps matching TRBD1 (6 bases). V was cut by 2 bases and J by 4 bases, with 11 bases left in between. The germline V gene encodes CDR1 SGHAT and CDR2 FQDESV (reference sequence). The CDR3 sequence is 15 residues long. The CDR3 loop is CASSLSQGSTGELFF. CDR3 DNA sequence: TGTGCCAGCAGCTTAAGTCAGGGGAGCACCGGGGAGCTGTTTTTT.

This clonotype was detected many times. The chain has TRBV19 and TRBJ1-5; D is unresolved. The ends were cut back, 3 bases at V and 4 bases at J, with 16 bases in the middle. CDR1 LNHDA and CDR2 SQIVND come from the germline V gene (reference sequence). CDR3 length: 16 residues. CDR3 loop: CASSMGAGGRNQPQHF. CDR3 DNA sequence: TGTGCCAGTAGTATGGGAGCGGGCGGAAGGAATCAGCCCCAGCATTTT.

This clonotype was seen at least ten times. Germline and junction disagree at one end, which may indicate a read error. The chain is built from TRBV10-2 and TRBJ1-1, with TRBD1 matching over 11 bases. The CDR3 length is 14 residues. Germline V lookup: CDR1 WSHSY, CDR2 SAAADI. Here the CDR3 DNA reads TGCGCCAGCAGAGATGGACAGGGGGCCTCTGAGGCTTTCTTT. This encodes CASRDGQGASEAFF.

The chain combines TRBV20-1 with TRBJ2-7; D is undetermined. The CDR3 extends over 10 amino acids. Trimming took off 5 bases at V and 3 bases at J, with 5 bases between the two ends. CDR1 and CDR2 (germline): DFQATT, SNEGSKA (reference sequence). For the CDR3, the DNA is TGCAGTGCTGGCCTCTACGAGCAGTACTTC. It is translated as CSAGLYEQYF.

This clonotype showed up many times. This chain uses TRBV13 with TRBJ1-1, with D possibly TRBD1 on 6 matching bases. V lost 3 bases and J 0 bases, leaving 14 bases between the germline ends. The CDR3 is 16 residues long. Per germline, CDR1 PRHDT and CDR2 FYEKMQ (reference sequence). The CDR3: CASSLGTPRLNTEAFF. In nucleotides, the CDR3 is TGTGCCAGCAGCTTGGGGACACCGCGATTGAACACTGAAGCTTTCTTT.

The V call is TRBV10-2, the J call TRBJ2-6; the D is unclear. V was shortened by 8 bases and J by 1 base, with 6 bases between the two germline ends. Germline V gene lookup returns CDR1 WSHSY and CDR2 SAAADI. The CDR3 covers 13 residues. CDR3 sequence: CASLGSGANVLTF. In DNA form, the CDR3 reads TGCGCCAGCTTGGGTTCTGGGGCCAACGTCCTGACTTTC.

This clonotype has a handful of counts. The chain couples TRBV20-1 to TRBJ2-7; possibly TRBD1 or TRBD2 for D (5 bases each). The CDR3 has 13 residues. Germline CDR1 and CDR2: DFQATT and SNEGSKA (reference sequence). V shed 6 bases and J shed 3 bases, with 15 bases lying between them. As DNA, the CDR3 is TGCAGTGCCTCCGGGAAAGGGGTCTACGAGCAGTACTTC. This encodes CSASGKGVYEQYF.

Many counts were recorded for this clonotype. The V gene is TRBV30, the J gene TRBJ2-1; tentative D call: TRBD2 (6 bases). The V end lost 3 bases, the J end lost 7 bases, and 10 bases lay between the germline ends. CDR1 and CDR2 (germline): GTSNPN, SVGIG (reference sequence). The CDR3 totals 12 residues. This CDR3 is CAWRLGGNEQFF. In DNA, the CDR3 is TGTGCCTGGAGACTCGGAGGGAATGAGCAGTTCTTC.

The chain recombines TRBV7-9 with TRBJ2-1; 10 nucleotides match TRBD2. In germline, CDR1 is SEHNR, CDR2 FQNEAQ (reference sequence). V dropped 2 bases and J dropped 9; count of bases not matched to a gene: 7. This CDR3 region has 15 residues. The CDR3 is CASSLSGLASAEQFF. Written as DNA, the CDR3 is TGTGCCAGCAGCTTATCGGGACTAGCGTCCGCTGAGCAGTTCTTC.

This clonotype came up many times. The rearrangement uses TRBV7-3 and TRBJ2-2; D unresolved. The CDR3 runs 13 residues. CDR1 is SGHTA and CDR2 is FQGTGA in the germline V gene. V dropped 4 bases and J dropped 3 bases, with 6 bases sitting between them. CDR3 sequence reads: CASSSPYTGELFF. CDR3 in DNA: TGTGCCAGCAGCTCACCCTACACCGGGGAGCTGTTTTTT.

This clonotype was observed many times. The chain uses TRBV12-3 or TRBV12-4 and TRBJ2-5; 8 bases match TRBD2. This CDR3 comprises 15 residues. With 7 bases clipped from V and 2 bases from J, the junction kept 9 bases outside the gene matches. The CDR3 loop reads CASTGGARLQETQYF. CDR3 nucleotide sequence: TGTGCCAGCACGGGAGGGGCCCGACTACAAGAGACCCAGTACTTC.

The V and J genes are TRBV20-1 and TRBJ1-5; D remains ambiguous. The V and J ends lost 6 bases and 3 bases respectively, with 12 bases between them. The CDR3 runs to 13 residues. Germline V gene data show CDR1 as DFQATT and CDR2 as SNEGSKA (reference sequence). CDR3 amino acids: CSASGQFNQPQHF. The DNA for the CDR3 is TGCAGTGCGTCCGGGCAGTTCAATCAGCCCCAGCATTTT.

The sample holds many counts of this clonotype. The chain uses TRBV3-1 and TRBJ2-1; D unclear. Between the trimmed V and J ends, which lost 0 bases and 15 bases, there was a span of 15 bases. Germline CDR1 LGHDT, CDR2 YNNKEL (reference sequence). This CDR3 comprises 13 residues. CDR3: CASSQDGRTLMFF. The CDR3 region has the DNA TGTGCCAGCAGCCAAGACGGACGGACCTTGATGTTCTTC.

The J gene is TRBJ2-5, the V gene TRBV28; D is unresolved. The CDR3 covers 13 residues. The germline CDR1 and CDR2 sequences are MDHEN and SYDVKM. V dropped 6 bases and J dropped 1 base, with 9 bases sitting between them. The CDR3 coding sequence is TGTGCCAGCAGCCCTGCCCTCCAAGAGACCCAGTACTTC. It yields the protein CASSPALQETQYF.

Sample share makes this clonotype medium-sized. The J gene is TRBJ1-2, the V gene TRBV28; D is ambiguous. V was pared by 5 bases and J by 5 bases, with 9 bases between. Germline loops: CDR1 MDHEN, CDR2 SYDVKM. The CDR3 consists of 12 residues. Here the CDR3 DNA reads TGTGCCAGCAGTCCCGGACCGTATGGCTACACCTTC. Translated, it gives CASSPGPYGYTF.

Many counts were recorded for this clonotype. The chain uses TRBV12-3 or TRBV12-4 and TRBJ2-1; 8 nucleotides line up with TRBD2. Germline trimming cut 6 bases from V and 0 bases from J; bases unmatched to any gene: 4. The CDR3 has 15 residues. Here the CDR3 DNA reads TGTGCCAGCAGACCTACTAGCGGCTCCTACAATGAGCAGTTCTTC. Encoded protein: CASRPTSGSYNEQFF.